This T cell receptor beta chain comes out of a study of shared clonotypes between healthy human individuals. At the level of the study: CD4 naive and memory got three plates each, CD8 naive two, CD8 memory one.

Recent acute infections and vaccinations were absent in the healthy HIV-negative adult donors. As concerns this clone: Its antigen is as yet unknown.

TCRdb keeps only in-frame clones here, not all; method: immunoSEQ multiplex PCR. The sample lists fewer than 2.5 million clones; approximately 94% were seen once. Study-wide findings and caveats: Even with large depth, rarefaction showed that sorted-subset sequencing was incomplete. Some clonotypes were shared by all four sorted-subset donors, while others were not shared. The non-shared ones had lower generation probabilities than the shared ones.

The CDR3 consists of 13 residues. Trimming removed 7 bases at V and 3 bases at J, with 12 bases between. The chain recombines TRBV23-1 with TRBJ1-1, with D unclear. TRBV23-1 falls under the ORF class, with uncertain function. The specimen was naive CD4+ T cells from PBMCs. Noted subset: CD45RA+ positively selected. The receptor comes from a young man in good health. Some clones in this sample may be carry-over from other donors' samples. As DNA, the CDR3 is TGCGCCAGCACCCTAGACTCGTACACTGAAGCTTTCTTT. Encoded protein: CASTLDSYTEAFF.